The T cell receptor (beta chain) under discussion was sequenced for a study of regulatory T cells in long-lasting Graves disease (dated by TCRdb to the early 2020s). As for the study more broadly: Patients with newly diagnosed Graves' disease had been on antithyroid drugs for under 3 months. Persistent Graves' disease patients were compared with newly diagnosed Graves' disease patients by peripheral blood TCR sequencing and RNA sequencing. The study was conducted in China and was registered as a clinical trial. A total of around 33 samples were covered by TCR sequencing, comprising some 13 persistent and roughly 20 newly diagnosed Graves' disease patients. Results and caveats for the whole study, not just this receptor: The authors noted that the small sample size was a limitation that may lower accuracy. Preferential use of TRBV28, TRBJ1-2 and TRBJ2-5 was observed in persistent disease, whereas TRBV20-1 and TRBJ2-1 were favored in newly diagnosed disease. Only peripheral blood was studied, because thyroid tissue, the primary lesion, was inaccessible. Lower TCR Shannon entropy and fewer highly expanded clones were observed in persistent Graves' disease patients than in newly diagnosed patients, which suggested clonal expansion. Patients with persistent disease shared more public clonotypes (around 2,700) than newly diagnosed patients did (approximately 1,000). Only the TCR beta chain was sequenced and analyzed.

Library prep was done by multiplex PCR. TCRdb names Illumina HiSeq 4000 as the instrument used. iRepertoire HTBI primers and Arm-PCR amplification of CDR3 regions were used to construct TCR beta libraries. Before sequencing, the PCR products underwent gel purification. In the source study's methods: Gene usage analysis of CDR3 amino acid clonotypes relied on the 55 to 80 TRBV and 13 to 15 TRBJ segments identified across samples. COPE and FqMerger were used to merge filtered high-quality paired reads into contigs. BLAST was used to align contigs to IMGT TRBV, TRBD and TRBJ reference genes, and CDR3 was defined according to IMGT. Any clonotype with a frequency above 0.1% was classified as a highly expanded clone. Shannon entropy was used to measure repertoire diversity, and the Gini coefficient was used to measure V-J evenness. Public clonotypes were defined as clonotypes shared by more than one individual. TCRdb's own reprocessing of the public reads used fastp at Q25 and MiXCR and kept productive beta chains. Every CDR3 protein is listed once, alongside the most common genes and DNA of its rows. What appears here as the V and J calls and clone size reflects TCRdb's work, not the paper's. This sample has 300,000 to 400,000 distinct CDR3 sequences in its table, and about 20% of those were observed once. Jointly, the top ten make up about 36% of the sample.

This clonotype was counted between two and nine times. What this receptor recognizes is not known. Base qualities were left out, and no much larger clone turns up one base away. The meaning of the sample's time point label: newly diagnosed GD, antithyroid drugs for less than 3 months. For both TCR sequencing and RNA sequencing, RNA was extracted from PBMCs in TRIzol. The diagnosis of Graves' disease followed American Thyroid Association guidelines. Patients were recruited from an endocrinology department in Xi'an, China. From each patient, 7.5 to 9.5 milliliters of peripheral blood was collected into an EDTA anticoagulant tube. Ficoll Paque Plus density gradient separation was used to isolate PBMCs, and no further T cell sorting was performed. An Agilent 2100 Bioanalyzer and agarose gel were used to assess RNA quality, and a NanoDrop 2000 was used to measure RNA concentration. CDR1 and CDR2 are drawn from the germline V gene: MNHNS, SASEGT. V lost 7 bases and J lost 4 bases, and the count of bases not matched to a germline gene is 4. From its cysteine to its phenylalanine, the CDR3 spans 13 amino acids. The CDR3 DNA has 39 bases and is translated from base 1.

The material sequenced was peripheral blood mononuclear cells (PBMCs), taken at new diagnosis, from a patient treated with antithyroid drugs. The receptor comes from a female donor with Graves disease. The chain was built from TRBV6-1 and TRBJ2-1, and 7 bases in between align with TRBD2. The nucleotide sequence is TGTGCCAGCAAACTAGCGAGTTACAATGAGCAGTTCTTC. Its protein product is CASKLASYNEQFF.